A selection of T cell receptor beta chains follows, all from one sample in a study of blood T cell repertoires in COVID-19. Data came from immunoSEQ multiplex PCR; TCRdb stores just in-frame clones and leaves some out. The data contain approximately 280,000 clones, around 85% of them seen just once; the ten biggest clones take up 2.5%. The specimen was PBMCs or T cells enriched from blood (not recorded which). These receptors all come from a woman aged 45-59 years who had recovered from COVID-19. CDR3s include the opening cysteine and the closing phenylalanine or tryptophan. A D gene is named only where the DNA matches it firmly. Only part of the rows carry a size: once, few, many, or a class if the clone is expanded.

CDR3 | DNA | size | V | D | J
CASSPVGETQYF | TGTGCCAGCAGCCCCGTCGGGGAGACCCAGTACTTC | NA | TRBV4-2 | NA | TRBJ2-5
CASSQRQYGYTF | TGTGCCAGCAGCCAAAGACAGTATGGCTACACCTTC | NA | TRBV3-1/TRBV3-2 | NA | TRBJ1-2
CASSLSGGANNEQFF | TGTGCCAGCAGCTTGAGCGGGGGGGCAAACAATGAGCAGTTCTTC | NA | TRBV7-8 | TRBD2 | TRBJ2-1
CASSLVSGLAGSYEQYF | TGTGCCAGCAGCTTGGTCTCCGGACTAGCGGGGTCCTACGAGCAGTACTTC | NA | TRBV5-6 | TRBD2 | TRBJ2-7
CASSISAPGPYEQYF | TGTGCCAGTAGTATATCGGCGCCAGGGCCCTACGAGCAGTACTTC | NA | TRBV19 | NA | TRBJ2-7
CASSPSFSGGDGYTF | TGTGCCAGCAGCCCCTCTTTCTCAGGGGGCGATGGCTACACCTTC | NA | TRBV2 | TRBD1 | TRBJ1-2
CASSRSLTGSGNTIYF | TGTGCCAGCAGCCGATCTTTGACAGGCTCTGGAAACACCATATATTTT | once | TRBV3-1/TRBV3-2 | NA | TRBJ1-3
CASGLALAETYNEQFF | TGTGCTAGTGGTTTGGCCCTAGCGGAGACCTACAATGAGCAGTTCTTC | NA | TRBV12-5 | TRBD2 | TRBJ2-1
CASSMGQGNYEQYF | TGTGCCAGTAGTATGGGACAGGGGAACTACGAGCAGTACTTC | once | TRBV19 | TRBD1 | TRBJ2-7
CSVVDSLSYNEQFF | TGCAGCGTCGTAGACAGTTTATCCTACAATGAGCAGTTCTTC | NA | TRBV29-1 | NA | TRBJ2-1
CAWKRIQNTEAFF | TGTGCCTGGAAGAGGATACAAAACACTGAAGCTTTCTTT | few | TRBV30 | NA | TRBJ1-1
CASSEGGGGQPQHF | TGTGCCAGCAGTGAAGGCGGCGGAGGACAGCCCCAGCATTTT | NA | TRBV6-1 | NA | TRBJ1-5
CASSKDSGSRTDTQYF | TGTGCCAGCAGCAAGGATAGCGGGAGTAGAACAGATACGCAGTATTTT | NA | TRBV7-9 | TRBD2 | TRBJ2-3
CASSYGTTGGEQFF | TGTGCCAGCAGTTACGGGACTACGGGGGGTGAGCAGTTCTTC | NA | TRBV6-5 | TRBD2 | TRBJ2-1
CASSDRTGDVGTDTQYF | TGTGCCAGCAGCGACAGAACAGGGGACGTGGGCACAGATACGCAGTATTTT | NA | TRBV9 | TRBD1 | TRBJ2-3
CASSLDTEVLAGLYNEQFF | TGTGCCAGCAGCTTAGACACAGAAGTTCTAGCGGGGTTATACAATGAGCAGTTCTTC | NA | TRBV7-8 | TRBD2 | TRBJ2-1
CASSLGDRGYEQYF | TGCGCCAGCAGCCTAGGGGACAGGGGATACGAGCAGTACTTC | NA | TRBV5-1 | TRBD1 | TRBJ2-7
CASSQVEGAGSPLHF | TGCGCCAGCAGCCAAGTTGAGGGTGCTGGTTCACCCCTCCACTTT | few | TRBV4-1 | NA | TRBJ1-6
CASSRQGVWTEAFF | TGTGCCAGCAGCCGACAGGGGGTATGGACTGAAGCTTTCTTT | once | TRBV5-4 | TRBD1 | TRBJ1-1
CASRADRALVGYTF | TGTGCCAGCAGAGCTGACAGGGCCCTCGTTGGCTACACCTTC | NA | TRBV6-6 | TRBD1 | TRBJ1-2
CAWSVLSGELFF | TGTGCCTGGAGTGTACTATCCGGGGAGCTGTTTTTT | once | TRBV30 | NA | TRBJ2-2
CASSQYRDFPSYNEQFF | TGCGCCAGCAGCCAGTACCGGGACTTTCCCTCCTACAATGAGCAGTTCTTC | NA | TRBV4-3 | NA | TRBJ2-1
CASSQDRGMNTEAFF | TGCGCCAGCAGCCAGGACAGGGGGATGAACACTGAAGCTTTCTTT | once | TRBV5-1 | TRBD1 | TRBJ1-1
CASSRDTNQPQHF | TGTGCCAGCAGCCGGGACACCAATCAGCCCCAGCATTTT | NA | TRBV5-6 | NA | TRBJ1-5
CASSQDPGTGSGNTIYF | TGCGCCAGCAGCCAAGATCCCGGGACAGGGAGTGGAAACACCATATATTTT | NA | TRBV4-1 | TRBD1 | TRBJ1-3
CATRPERGHRETQYF | TGTGCCACCAGGCCTGAGCGGGGTCACAGGGAGACCCAGTACTTC | NA | TRBV2 | TRBD2 | TRBJ2-5
CASRNRGSGANVLTF | TGTGCCAGCAGAAATCGGGGCTCTGGGGCCAACGTCCTGACTTTC | NA | TRBV3-1/TRBV3-2 | NA | TRBJ2-6
CASSRDRGRKDHF | TGTGCCAGCAGCCGTGACAGGGGGCGCAAGGACCACTTC | NA | TRBV7-9 | TRBD1 | TRBJ2-5
CASSLDNEEWEKLFF | TGCGCCAGCAGCTTGGATAACGAGGAGTGGGAAAAACTGTTTTTT | NA | TRBV5-1 | NA | TRBJ1-4
CASSLSSGNTGELFF | TGTGCCAGCAGCTTATCTAGCGGGAACACCGGGGAGCTGTTTTTT | NA | TRBV7-2 | TRBD2 | TRBJ2-2
CASRGGAYSNQPQHF | TGTGCCAGTAGGGGGGGGGCCTATAGCAATCAGCCCCAGCATTTT | once | TRBV27 | NA | TRBJ1-5
CASSPTGTGTYEQYF | TGTGCCAGCAGCCCTACCGGGACAGGGACCTACGAGCAGTACTTC | NA | TRBV7-6 | TRBD1 | TRBJ2-7
CATSGGTGGHEKLFF | TGTGCCACCAGTGGTGGGACAGGGGGTCATGAAAAACTGTTTTTT | NA | TRBV24-1 | TRBD1 | TRBJ1-4
CASSPAGVASGGAYEQYF | TGTGCCAGCTCACCCGCCGGGGTGGCTAGCGGGGGAGCATACGAGCAGTACTTC | NA | TRBV18 | TRBD2 | TRBJ2-7
CASSEKRIATDTQYF | TGCGCCAGCAGTGAGAAGAGGATTGCGACAGATACGCAGTATTTT | NA | TRBV10-2 | NA | TRBJ2-3
CASSMDRGAEAFF | TGTGCCAGCAGCATGGACAGGGGAGCTGAAGCTTTCTTT | few | TRBV5-6 | TRBD1 | TRBJ1-1
CASSYAFTSAGELFF | TGTGCCAGCAGTTACGCATTCACCTCGGCCGGGGAGCTGTTTTTT | NA | TRBV6-5 | NA | TRBJ2-2
CASSLNLQGHEQYF | TGTGCCAGCAGTTTAAATTTACAGGGTCACGAGCAGTACTTC | NA | TRBV6-6 | NA | TRBJ2-7
CASSYDRVLFSPLHF | TGTGCCAGCAGCTATGATCGGGTTCTCTTTTCACCCCTCCACTTT | NA | TRBV7-9 | NA | TRBJ1-6
CATSRAAGESGYTF | TGTGCCACCAGCAGAGCTGCAGGGGAGAGTGGCTACACCTTC | NA | TRBV15 | NA | TRBJ1-2
CASSDSTPYEQYF | TGTGCCAGCAGTGACTCGACTCCCTACGAGCAGTACTTC | NA | TRBV6-4 | NA | TRBJ2-7
CATPLGRAVTGELFF | TGTGCCACCCCCCTTGGCAGGGCGGTCACCGGGGAGCTGTTTTTT | NA | TRBV7-2 | NA | TRBJ2-2
CASSGTGGAVPYNKQFF | TGTGCCAGCAGCGGAACAGGGGGCGCGGTTCCCTACAATAAGCAGTTCTTC | NA | TRBV5-4 | TRBD1 | TRBJ2-1
CASSLVGTSGYNEQFF | TGCGCCAGCAGCTTGGTCGGGACTAGCGGTTACAATGAGCAGTTCTTC | NA | TRBV5-1 | TRBD2 | TRBJ2-1
CASSQDLVDLAGVNEQFF | TGTGCCAGCAGCCAAGATCTGGTCGATCTAGCGGGAGTAAATGAGCAGTTCTTC | NA | TRBV3-1/TRBV3-2 | TRBD2 | TRBJ2-1
CASSLAAGYSTDTQYF | TGTGCCAGCAGTTTAGCCGCGGGGTACAGCACAGATACGCAGTATTTT | NA | TRBV28 | NA | TRBJ2-3
CASSRTAGTSGGAGADTQYF | TGTGCCAGCAGCCGCACCGCCGGGACTAGCGGGGGGGCCGGGGCAGATACGCAGTATTTT | NA | TRBV4-2 | TRBD2 | TRBJ2-3
CASNTGTSGGETQYF | TGTGCCAGTAACACAGGGACTAGCGGGGGAGAGACCCAGTACTTC | NA | TRBV19 | TRBD2 | TRBJ2-5
CASSLQGGTGELFF | TGCGCCAGCAGCCTACAGGGAGGGACCGGGGAGCTGTTTTTT | NA | TRBV4-3 | NA | TRBJ2-2
CASSITGGAANYGYTF | TGTGCCAGTAGTATTACAGGGGGCGCCGCTAACTATGGCTACACCTTC | NA | TRBV19 | TRBD1 | TRBJ1-2
CASSTLTGTGGAAFF | TGTGCCAGTAGTACCCTGACCGGGACAGGGGGCGCAGCTTTCTTT | NA | TRBV19 | TRBD1 | TRBJ1-1
CASSRTAAPNQPQHF | TGTGCCAGCAGCAGGACAGCCGCACCAAATCAGCCCCAGCATTTT | NA | TRBV6-2/TRBV6-3 | NA | TRBJ1-5